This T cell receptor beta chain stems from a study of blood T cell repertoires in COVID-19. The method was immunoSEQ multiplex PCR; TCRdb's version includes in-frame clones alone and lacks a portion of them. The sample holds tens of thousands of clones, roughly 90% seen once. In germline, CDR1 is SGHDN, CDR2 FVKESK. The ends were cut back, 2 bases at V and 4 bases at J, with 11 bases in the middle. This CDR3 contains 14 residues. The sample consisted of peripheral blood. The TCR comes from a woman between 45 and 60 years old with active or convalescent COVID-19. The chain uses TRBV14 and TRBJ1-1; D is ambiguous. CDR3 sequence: CASSQLPVRTEAFF. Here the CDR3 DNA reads TGTGCCAGCAGCCAACTTCCAGTCCGCACTGAAGCTTTCTTT.